This T cell receptor beta chain was documented in a study of T cell responses to AZD1222 COVID-19 vaccine. Study results and limitations: Spike-specific TCR breadth and depth rose after two AZD1222 doses. Among those given AZD1222, only five or six were seropositive at baseline. Females outnumbered males among donors, who were mostly white British; clonal diversity was possibly underestimated. Variant regions that are unmutated are reportedly the target of nearly half of spike-specific TCRs.

The data were produced by immunoSEQ multiplex PCR, yet TCRdb's version contains in-frame clones alone and is incomplete. The sample has approximately 120,000 clones; roughly 87% are singletons. Regarding this clone: Antigen unknown.

This CDR3 comprises 17 residues. CDR1 SGHKS and CDR2 YYEKEE come from the germline V gene (reference sequence). V lost 1 base and J lost 2; bases outside the gene matches: 9. The specimen was peripheral blood, collected 28 days after the second AZD1222 dose. This chain connects TRBV5-5 to TRBJ2-3, with 8 bases lining up with TRBD2. The clonotype originates from an adult who received the AZD1222 COVID-19 vaccine. The CDR3 DNA reads TGTGCCAGCAGCTTGTTAGAGGGGCGGGGGGCCACAGATACGCAGTATTTT. It specifies CASSLLEGRGATDTQYF.